Described below is a single TCR beta chain sequence and its context. The assay was immunoSEQ multiplex PCR, and TCRdb's table has in-frame clones only and misses some. The sample holds 180,000 or so clones, about 93% seen once. The CDR3 loop spans 14 amino acids. V was cut by 4 bases and J by 6 bases, with 16 bases left in between. Germline V lookup: CDR1 MGHRA, CDR2 YSYEKL. This record belongs to a study of T cell responses to AZD1222 COVID-19 vaccine. This receptor was taken from an adult who received the AZD1222 COVID-19 vaccine. Sequenced material: peripheral blood, taken 28 days after the second AZD1222 dose. This chain joins TRBV4-1 and TRBJ2-7; D perhaps matches TRBD2 (6 bases). The CDR3: CASSRDSPRGEQYF. CDR3 in DNA: TGCGCCAGCAGCCGGGACTCTCCTCGTGGCGAGCAGTACTTC.